This T cell receptor (beta chain) was identified during a study of Ad26.COV2.S vaccination and SARS-CoV-2 variants. Trimming stripped 4 bases from V and 7 bases from J, with 11 bases between. The CDR3 loop spans 13 amino acids. The germline V gene has CDR1 MNHEY and CDR2 SVGAGI. Treatment reported: 15 to 20 received Ad26.COV2.S at low or high dose, single or two shots; a few received placebo; per-sample allocation not given. Material that was analyzed had been drawn on day 63 after the first vaccine or placebo injection. The study used a vaccine consisting of an Ad26 vector that expressed Wuhan-strain SARS-CoV-2 spike. This clone was detected only once. Here immunoSEQ multiplex PCR was the method, and the copy in TCRdb shows in-frame clones only, minus some. The data hold about 420,000 clones, with around 87% observed a single time.

The J gene is TRBJ1-5, the V gene TRBV6-5, with no clear D. The sequence derives from a person between 18 and 59 years old who received the Ad26.COV2.S COVID-19 vaccine or a placebo. The sample consisted of peripheral blood, taken in a trial of Ad26.COV2.S vaccine versus placebo. The CDR3 here is CASSSTGRQPQHF. As DNA, the CDR3 is TGTGCCAGCAGTTCCACGGGGAGGCAGCCCCAGCATTTT.